The clone carrying this T cell receptor (beta chain) has at least ten counts. TCRdb called the RT-PCR reads again in MiXCR, with one record for every CDR3 protein. The sample lists hundreds of thousands of distinct CDR3 sequences, 13% to 15% seen once, with 3.6% in the top ten. The V segment lost 0 bases and the J segment 5 bases; nucleotides outside the gene matches: 7. The CDR3 covers 17 residues. Germline lookup yields CDR1 MNHEY and CDR2 SVGAGI. The V and J genes are TRBV6-5 and TRBJ2-2, with 9 bases matching TRBD1. Sequenced: memory CD4+ T cells from blood. The receptor was derived from a female donor in good health, serving as a healthy control. The CDR3 region has the DNA TGTGCCAGCAGTTACTCGCTGGGGACAGGGAAGACCGGGGAGCTGTTTTTT. Amino acid sequence: CASSYSLGTGKTGELFF.